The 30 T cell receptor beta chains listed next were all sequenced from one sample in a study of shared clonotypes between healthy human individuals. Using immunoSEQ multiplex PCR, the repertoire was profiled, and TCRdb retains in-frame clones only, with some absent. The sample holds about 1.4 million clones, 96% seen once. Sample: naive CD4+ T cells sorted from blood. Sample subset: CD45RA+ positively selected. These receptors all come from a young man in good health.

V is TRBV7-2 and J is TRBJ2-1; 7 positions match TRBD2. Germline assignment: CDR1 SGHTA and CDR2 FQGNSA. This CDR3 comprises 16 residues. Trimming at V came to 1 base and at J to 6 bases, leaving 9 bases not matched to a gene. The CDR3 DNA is TGTGCCAGCAGCTTAGACCCCGGGACTAAGGTCAATGAGCAGTTCTTC. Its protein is CASSLDPGTKVNEQFF.

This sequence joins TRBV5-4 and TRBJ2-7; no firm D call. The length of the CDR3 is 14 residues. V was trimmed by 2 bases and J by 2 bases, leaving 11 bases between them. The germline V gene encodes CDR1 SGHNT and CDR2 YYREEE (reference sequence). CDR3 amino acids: CASSLDVGTYEQYF. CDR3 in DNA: TGTGCCAGCAGCTTAGACGTAGGAACCTACGAGCAGTACTTC.

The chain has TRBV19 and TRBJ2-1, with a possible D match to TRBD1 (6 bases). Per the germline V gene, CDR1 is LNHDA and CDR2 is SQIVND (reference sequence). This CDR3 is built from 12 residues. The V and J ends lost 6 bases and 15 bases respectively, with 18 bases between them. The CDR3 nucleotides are TGTGCCAGTAGAAACACCGGGACAATTTGGTTCTTC. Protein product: CASRNTGTIWFF.

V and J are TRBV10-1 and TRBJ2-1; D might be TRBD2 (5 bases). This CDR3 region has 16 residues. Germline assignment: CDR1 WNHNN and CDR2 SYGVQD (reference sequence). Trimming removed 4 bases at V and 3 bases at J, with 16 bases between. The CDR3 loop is CASSAASTALYNEQFF. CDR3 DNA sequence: TGCGCCAGCAGTGCGGCTAGCACCGCTCTCTACAATGAGCAGTTCTTC.

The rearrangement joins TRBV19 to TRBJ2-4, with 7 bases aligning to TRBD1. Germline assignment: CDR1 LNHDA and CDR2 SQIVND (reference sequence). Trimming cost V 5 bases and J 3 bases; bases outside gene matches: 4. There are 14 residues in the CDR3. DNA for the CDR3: TGTGCCAGTAGTGACAGGGCGGGCAAAAACATTCAGTACTTC. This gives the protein CASSDRAGKNIQYF.

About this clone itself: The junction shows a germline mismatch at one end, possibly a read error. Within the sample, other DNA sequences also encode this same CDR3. For the CDR3, the DNA is TGTGCCGCAAGGACAGGGGGCGACACCGGGGAACTGTTTTTT. As protein: CAARTGGDTGELFF. The chain uses TRBV10-3 and TRBJ2-2; 11 nucleotides match TRBD1. There are 14 residues in the CDR3. Looked up from germline, CDR1 is ENHRY and CDR2 is SYGVKD.

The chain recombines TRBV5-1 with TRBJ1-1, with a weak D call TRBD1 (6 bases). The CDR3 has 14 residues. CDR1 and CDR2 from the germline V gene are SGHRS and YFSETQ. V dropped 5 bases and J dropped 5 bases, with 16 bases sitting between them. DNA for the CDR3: TGCGCCAGCAGGTCCATACAGGGTTGGACTGAAGCTTTCTTT. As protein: CASRSIQGWTEAFF.

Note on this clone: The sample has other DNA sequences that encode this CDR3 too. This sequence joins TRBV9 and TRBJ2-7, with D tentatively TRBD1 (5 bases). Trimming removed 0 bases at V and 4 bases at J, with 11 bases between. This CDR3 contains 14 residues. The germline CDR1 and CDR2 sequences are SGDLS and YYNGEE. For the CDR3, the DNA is TGTGCCAGCAGCGTAGGGACACAACCGTACGAGCAGTACTTC. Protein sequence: CASSVGTQPYEQYF.

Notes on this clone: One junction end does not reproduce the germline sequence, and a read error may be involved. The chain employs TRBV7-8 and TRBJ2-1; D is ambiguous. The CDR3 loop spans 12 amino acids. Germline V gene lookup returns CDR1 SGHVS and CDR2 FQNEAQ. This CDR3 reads CTSSLSWAGQFF. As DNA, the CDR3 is TGTACCAGCAGCTTATCGTGGGCCGGGCAGTTCTTC. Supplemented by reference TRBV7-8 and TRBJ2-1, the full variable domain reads GAGVSQSPRYKVAKRGQDVALRCDPISGHVSLFWYQQALGQGPEFLTYFQNEAQLDKSGLPSDRFFAERPEGSVSTLKIQRTQQEDSAVYLCTSSLSWAGQFFGPGTRLTVL.

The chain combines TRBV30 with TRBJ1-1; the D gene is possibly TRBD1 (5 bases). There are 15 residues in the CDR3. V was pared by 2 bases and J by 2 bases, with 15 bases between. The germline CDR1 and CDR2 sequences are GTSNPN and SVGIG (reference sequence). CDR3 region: CAWSQGFGRNTEAFF. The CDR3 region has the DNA TGTGCCTGGAGTCAGGGTTTTGGGAGAAACACTGAAGCTTTCTTT.

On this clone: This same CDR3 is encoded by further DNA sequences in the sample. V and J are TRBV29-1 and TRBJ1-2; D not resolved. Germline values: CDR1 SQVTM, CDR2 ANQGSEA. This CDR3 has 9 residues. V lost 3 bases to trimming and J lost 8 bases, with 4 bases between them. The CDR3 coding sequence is TGCAGCGTTGAGCCGGGCTACACCTTC. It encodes CSVEPGYTF.

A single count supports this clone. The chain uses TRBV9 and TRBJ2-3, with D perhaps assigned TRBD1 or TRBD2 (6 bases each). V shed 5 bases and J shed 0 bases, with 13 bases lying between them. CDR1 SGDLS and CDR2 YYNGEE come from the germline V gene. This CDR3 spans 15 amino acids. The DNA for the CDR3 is TGTGCCAGCAGAAAGGGGGGAGCTAGCACAGATACGCAGTATTTT. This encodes CASRKGGASTDTQYF.

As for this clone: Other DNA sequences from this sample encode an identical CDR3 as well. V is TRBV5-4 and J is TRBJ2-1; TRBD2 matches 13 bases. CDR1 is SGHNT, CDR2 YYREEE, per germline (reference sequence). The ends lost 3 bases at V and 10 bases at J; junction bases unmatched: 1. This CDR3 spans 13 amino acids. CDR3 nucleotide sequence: TGTGCCAGCAGCTCGGGACTAGCGGGAGAGCAGTTCTTC. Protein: CASSSGLAGEQFF.

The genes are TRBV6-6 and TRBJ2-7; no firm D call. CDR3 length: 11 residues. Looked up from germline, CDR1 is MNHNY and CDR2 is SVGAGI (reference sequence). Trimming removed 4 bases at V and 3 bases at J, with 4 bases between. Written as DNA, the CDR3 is TGTGCCAGCAGTTCGGTCTACGAGCAGTACTTC. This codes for CASSSVYEQYF.

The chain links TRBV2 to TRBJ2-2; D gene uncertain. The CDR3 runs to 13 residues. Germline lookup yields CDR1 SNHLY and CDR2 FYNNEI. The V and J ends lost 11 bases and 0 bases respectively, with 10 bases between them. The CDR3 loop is CAASLANTGELFF. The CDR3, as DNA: TGTGCCGCCTCCCTCGCGAACACCGGGGAGCTGTTTTTT.

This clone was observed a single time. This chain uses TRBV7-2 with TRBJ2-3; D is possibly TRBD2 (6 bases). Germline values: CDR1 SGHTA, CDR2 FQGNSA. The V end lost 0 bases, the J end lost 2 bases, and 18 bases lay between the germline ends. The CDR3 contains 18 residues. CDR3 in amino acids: CASSLARTSSFPTDTQYF. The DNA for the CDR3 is TGTGCCAGCAGCTTAGCGCGAACTAGCTCATTTCCCACAGATACGCAGTATTTT.

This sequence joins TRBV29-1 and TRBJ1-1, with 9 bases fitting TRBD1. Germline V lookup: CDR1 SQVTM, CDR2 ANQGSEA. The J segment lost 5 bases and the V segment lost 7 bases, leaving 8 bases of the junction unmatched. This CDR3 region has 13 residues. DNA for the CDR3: TGCAGCGCCGTCGGGACAGGGAATACTGAAGCTTTCTTT. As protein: CSAVGTGNTEAFF.

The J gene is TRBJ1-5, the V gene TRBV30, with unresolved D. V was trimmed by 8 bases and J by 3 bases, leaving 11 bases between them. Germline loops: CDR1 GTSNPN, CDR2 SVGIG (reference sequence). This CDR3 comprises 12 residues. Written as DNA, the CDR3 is TGTGCCGGCAGGATCCACAATCAGCCCCAGCATTTT. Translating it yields CAGRIHNQPQHF.

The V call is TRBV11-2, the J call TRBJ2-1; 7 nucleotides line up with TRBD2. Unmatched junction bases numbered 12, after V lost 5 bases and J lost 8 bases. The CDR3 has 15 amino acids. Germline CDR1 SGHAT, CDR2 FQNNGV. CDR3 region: CASSQRTSLVHEQFF. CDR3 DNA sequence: TGTGCCAGCAGCCAAAGGACTAGTTTGGTCCATGAGCAGTTCTTC.

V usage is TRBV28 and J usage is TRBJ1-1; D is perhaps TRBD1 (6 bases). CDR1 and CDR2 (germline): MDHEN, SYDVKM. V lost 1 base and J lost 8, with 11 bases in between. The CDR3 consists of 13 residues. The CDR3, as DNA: TGTGCCAGCAGTTTATACGGCGACAGGGAAGCTTTCTTT. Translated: CASSLYGDREAFF. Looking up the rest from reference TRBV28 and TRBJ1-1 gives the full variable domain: DVKVTQSSRYLVKRTGEKVFLECVQDMDHENMFWYRQDPGLGLRLIYFSYDVKMKEKGDIPEGYSVSREKKERFSLILESASTNQTSMYLCASSLYGDREAFFGQGTRLTVV.

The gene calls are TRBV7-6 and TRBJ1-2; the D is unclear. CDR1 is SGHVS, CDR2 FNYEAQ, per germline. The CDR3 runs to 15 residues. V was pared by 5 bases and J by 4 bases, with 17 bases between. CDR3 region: CASSPRLEEIYGYTF. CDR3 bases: TGTGCCAGCAGCCCCAGGTTAGAGGAAATCTATGGCTACACCTTC.

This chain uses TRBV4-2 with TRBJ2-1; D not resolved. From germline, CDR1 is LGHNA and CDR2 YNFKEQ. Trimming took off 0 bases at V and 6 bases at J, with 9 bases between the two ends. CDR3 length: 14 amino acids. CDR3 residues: CASSQERPANEQFF. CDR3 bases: TGTGCCAGCAGCCAAGAACGCCCAGCCAATGAGCAGTTCTTC.

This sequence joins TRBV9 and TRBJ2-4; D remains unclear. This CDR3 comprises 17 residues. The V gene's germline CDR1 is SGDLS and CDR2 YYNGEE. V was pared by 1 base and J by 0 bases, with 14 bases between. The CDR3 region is CASSVYRGEIAKNIQYF. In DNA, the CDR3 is TGTGCCAGCAGCGTATATCGCGGAGAGATAGCCAAAAACATTCAGTACTTC. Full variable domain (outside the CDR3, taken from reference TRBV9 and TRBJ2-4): DSGVTQTPKHLITATGQRVTLRCSPRSGDLSVYWYQQSLDQGLQFLIQYYNGEERAKGNILERFSAQQFPDLHSELNLSSLELGDSALYFCASSVYRGEIAKNIQYFGAGTRLSVL.

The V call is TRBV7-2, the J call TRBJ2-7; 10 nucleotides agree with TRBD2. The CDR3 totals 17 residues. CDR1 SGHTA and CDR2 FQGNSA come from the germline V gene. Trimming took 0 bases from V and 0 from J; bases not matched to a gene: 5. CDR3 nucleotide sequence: TGTGCCAGCAGCTTAGCGAAGACTAGCGGGTCCTCCTACGAGCAGTACTTC. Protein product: CASSLAKTSGSSYEQYF.

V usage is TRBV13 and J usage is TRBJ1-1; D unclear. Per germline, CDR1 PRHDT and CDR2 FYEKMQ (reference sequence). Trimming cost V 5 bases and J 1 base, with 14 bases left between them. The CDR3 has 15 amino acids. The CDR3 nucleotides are TGTGCCAGCAGCGTGGGGAGGGCGAGGAACACTGAAGCTTTCTTT. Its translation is CASSVGRARNTEAFF. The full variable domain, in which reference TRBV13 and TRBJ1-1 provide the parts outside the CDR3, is AAGVIQSPRHLIKEKRETATLKCYPIPRHDTVYWYQQGPGQDPQFLISFYEKMQSDKGSIPDRFSAQQFSDYHSELNMSSLELGDSALYFCASSVGRARNTEAFFGQGTRLTVV.

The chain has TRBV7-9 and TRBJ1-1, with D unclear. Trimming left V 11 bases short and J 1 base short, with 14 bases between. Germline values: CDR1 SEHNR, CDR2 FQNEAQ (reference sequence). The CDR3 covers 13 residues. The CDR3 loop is CASATKPNTEAFF. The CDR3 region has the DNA TGTGCCTCCGCTACCAAGCCGAACACTGAAGCTTTCTTT.

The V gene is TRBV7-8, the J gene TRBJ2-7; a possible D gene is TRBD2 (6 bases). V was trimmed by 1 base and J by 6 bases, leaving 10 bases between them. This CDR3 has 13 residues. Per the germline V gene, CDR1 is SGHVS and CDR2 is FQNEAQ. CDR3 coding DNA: TGTGCCAGCAGCTTAGGGGTCGGGGGCGAGCAGTACTTC. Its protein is CASSLGVGGEQYF.

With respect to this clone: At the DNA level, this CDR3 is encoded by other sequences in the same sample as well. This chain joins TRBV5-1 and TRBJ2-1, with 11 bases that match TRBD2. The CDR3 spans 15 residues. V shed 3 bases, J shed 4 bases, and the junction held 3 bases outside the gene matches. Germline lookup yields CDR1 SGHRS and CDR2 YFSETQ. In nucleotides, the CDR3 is TGCGCCAGCAGCTCCGGGACTAGCGGTTACAATGAGCAGTTCTTC. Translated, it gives CASSSGTSGYNEQFF.

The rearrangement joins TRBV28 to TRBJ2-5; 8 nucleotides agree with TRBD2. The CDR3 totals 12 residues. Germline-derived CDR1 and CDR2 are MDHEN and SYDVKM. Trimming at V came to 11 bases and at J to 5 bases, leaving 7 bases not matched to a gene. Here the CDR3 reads CASWGLEETQYF. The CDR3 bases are TGTGCCTCTTGGGGACTAGAGGAGACCCAGTACTTC.

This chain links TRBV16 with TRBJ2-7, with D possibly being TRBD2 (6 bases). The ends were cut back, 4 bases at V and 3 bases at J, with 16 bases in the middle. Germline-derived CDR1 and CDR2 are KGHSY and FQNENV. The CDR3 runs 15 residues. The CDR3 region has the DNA TGTGCCAGCAGCCGGCGGGGTAGCAACTACTACGAGCAGTACTTC. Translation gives CASSRRGSNYYEQYF.